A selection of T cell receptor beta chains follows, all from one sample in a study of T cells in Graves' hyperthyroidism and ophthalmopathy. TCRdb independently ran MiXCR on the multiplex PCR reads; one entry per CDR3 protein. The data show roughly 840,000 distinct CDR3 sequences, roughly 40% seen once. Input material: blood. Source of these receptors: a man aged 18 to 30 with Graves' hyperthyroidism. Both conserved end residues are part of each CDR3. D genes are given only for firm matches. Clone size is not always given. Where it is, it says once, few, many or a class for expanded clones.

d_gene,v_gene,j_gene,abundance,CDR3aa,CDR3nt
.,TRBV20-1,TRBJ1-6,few,CSAPPRRTDNSPLHF,TGCAGTGCTCCTCCCAGACGGACCGATAATTCACCCCTCCACTTT
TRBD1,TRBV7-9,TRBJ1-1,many,CASSSTGPTNTEAFF,TGTGCCAGCAGCTCGACAGGGCCAACGAACACTGAAGCTTTCTTT
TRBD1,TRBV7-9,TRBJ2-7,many,CASSFGDRGSYEQYF,TGTGCCAGCAGCTTCGGGGACAGGGGTTCCTACGAGCAGTACTTC
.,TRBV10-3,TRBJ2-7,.,CAISEAFQVYEQYF,TGTGCCATCAGTGAGGCCTTTCAGGTCTACGAGCAGTACTTC
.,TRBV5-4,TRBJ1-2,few,CASSTDDRLYGYTF,TGTGCCAGCAGTACCGACGACAGGCTCTATGGCTACACCTTC
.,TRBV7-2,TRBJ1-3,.,CAWSVIRGNTIYF,TGTGCCTGGAGTGTAATCCGGGGAAACACCATATATTTT
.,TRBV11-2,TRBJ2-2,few,CASHRALSTGELFF,TGTGCCAGCCACAGGGCGTTGAGCACCGGGGAGCTGTTTTTT
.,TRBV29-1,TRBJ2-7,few,CSVVGGETSGYEQYF,TGCAGCGTTGTCGGAGGGGAGACTAGTGGCTACGAGCAGTACTTC
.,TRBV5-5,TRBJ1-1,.,CASTPGGGTEAFF,TGTGCCAGCACCCCCGGAGGGGGCACTGAAGCTTTCTTT
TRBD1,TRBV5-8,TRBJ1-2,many,CASSFGDRGIYGYTF,TGTGCCAGCAGCTTTGGTGACAGGGGAATTTATGGCTACACCTTC
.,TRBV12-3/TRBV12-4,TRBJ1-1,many,CASSFIGDTEAFF,TGTGCCAGCAGTTTTATCGGGGACACTGAAGCTTTCTTT
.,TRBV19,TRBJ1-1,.,CASSTVSSLSTEAFF,TGTGCCAGTAGTACCGTCTCTAGTTTGAGCACTGAAGCTTTCTTT
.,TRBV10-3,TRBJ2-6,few,CASSGTAGAGANVLTF,TGTGCCAGCAGTGGGACCGCAGGGGCTGGGGCCAACGTCCTGACTTTC
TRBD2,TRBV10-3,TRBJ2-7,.,CAISDGTSGSYEQYF,TGTGCCATCAGTGATGGGACTAGCGGGTCCTACGAGCAGTACTTC
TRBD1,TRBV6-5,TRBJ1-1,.,CASSSPGQTVNTEAFF,TGTGCCAGCAGTTCGCCGGGACAGACCGTGAACACTGAAGCTTTCTTT
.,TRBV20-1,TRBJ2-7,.,CSASSLVPNEQYF,TGCAGTGCCAGCAGCTTGGTCCCCAACGAGCAGTACTTC
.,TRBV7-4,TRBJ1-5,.,CASSYSKWASNQPQHF,TGTGCCAGCAGTTACTCGAAGTGGGCGAGCAATCAGCCCCAGCATTTT
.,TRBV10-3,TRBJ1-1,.,CASSYEVETEAFF,TGTGCCAGCAGTTACGAGGTAGAAACTGAAGCTTTCTTT
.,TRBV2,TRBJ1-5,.,CASVSGNSNQPQHF,TGTGCCAGCGTATCCGGGAATAGCAATCAGCCCCAGCATTTT
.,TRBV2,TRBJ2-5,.,CANTDDRHRYF,TGTGCCAACACCGATGACCGGCACCGCTACTTC
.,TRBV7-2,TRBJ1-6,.,CASSLQGLSPLHF,TGTGCCAGCAGCTTACAGGGTTTATCACCCCTCCACTTT
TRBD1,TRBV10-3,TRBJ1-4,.,CAISPGQGRNEKLFF,TGTGCCATCAGTCCGGGACAGGGGCGCAATGAAAAACTGTTTTTT
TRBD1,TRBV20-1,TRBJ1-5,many,CSARGQGRQPQHF,TGCAGTGCCCGAGGACAGGGGCGACAGCCCCAGCATTTT
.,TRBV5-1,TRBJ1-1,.,CASSLGHWNTEAFF,TGCGCCAGCAGCCTGGGACATTGGAACACTGAAGCTTTCTTT
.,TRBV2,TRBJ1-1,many,CASSEGPLGSGTEAFF,TGTGCCAGCAGTGAGGGACCCCTGGGGAGCGGCACTGAAGCTTTCTTT
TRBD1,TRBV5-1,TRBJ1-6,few,CASSLEQGGSPLHF,TGCGCCAGCAGCTTGGAGCAGGGGGGATCACCCCTCCACTTT
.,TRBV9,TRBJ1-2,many,CASSTGSATVYGYTF,TGTGCCAGCAGCACCGGATCAGCAACCGTCTATGGCTACACCTTC
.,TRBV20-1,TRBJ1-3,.,CSARDLKVSDSGNTIYF,TGCAGTGCTAGAGATTTGAAGGTTTCGGACTCTGGAAACACCATATATTTT
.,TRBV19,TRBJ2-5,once,CASLGGGGKETQYF,TGTGCCAGCTTGGGAGGAGGGGGGAAAGAGACCCAGTACTTC
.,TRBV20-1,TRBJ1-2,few,CSARDGAGGGYTF,TGCAGTGCTAGAGACGGGGCAGGCGGGGGCTACACCTTC
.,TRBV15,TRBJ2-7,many,CATSREARSSYEQYF,TGTGCCACCAGCAGAGAGGCCAGAAGCTCCTACGAGCAGTACTTC
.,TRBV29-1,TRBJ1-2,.,CSVGGGRGGYTF,TGCAGCGTTGGTGGAGGCAGGGGTGGCTACACCTTC
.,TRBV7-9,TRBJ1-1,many,CASSSMGAEAFF,TGTGCCAGCAGCTCCATGGGGGCTGAAGCTTTCTTT
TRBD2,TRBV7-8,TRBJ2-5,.,CASSSRASGGQETQYF,TGTGCCAGCAGCTCCAGGGCTAGCGGGGGCCAAGAGACCCAGTACTTC
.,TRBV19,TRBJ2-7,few,CASRRGGEQYF,TGTGCCAGTAGGCGAGGAGGGGAGCAGTACTTC
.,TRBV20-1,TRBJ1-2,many,CSARDRRVYGYTF,TGCAGTGCTAGAGATCGTCGGGTCTATGGCTACACCTTC
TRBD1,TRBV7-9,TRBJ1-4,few,CASSQGGNRGQANEKLFF,TGTGCCAGCAGCCAAGGGGGGAACAGGGGGCAGGCTAATGAAAAACTGTTTTTT
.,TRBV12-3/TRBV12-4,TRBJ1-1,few,CASSFGWTEAFF,TGTGCCAGCAGTTTTGGGTGGACTGAAGCTTTCTTT
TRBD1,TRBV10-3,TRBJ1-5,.,CATGTGTSNQPQHF,TGTGCCACCGGGACAGGGACCAGCAATCAGCCCCAGCATTTT
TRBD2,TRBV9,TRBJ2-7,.,CAGSVGGGAYEQYF,TGTGCCGGCAGCGTAGGCGGGGGTGCCTACGAGCAGTACTTC
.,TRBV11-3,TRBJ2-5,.,CASSLGGSSPETQYF,TGTGCCAGCAGCTTAGGCGGTTCCTCCCCAGAGACCCAGTACTTC
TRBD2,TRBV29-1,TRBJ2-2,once,CSRLGLGSGELFF,TGCAGCCGTTTGGGACTAGGATCCGGGGAGCTGTTTTTT
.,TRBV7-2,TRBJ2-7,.,CASSLFVSDSYEQYF,TGTGCCAGCAGCTTATTCGTCAGCGACTCCTACGAGCAGTACTTC
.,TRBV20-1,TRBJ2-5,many,CSAYGGVQETQYF,TGCAGTGCTTACGGCGGGGTCCAAGAGACCCAGTACTTC
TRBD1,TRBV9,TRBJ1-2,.,CASSKDRGTYGYTF,TGTGCCAGCAGCAAGGACAGGGGAACGTATGGCTACACCTTC
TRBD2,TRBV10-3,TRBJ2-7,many,CAISGASGGLYEQYF,TGTGCCATCAGTGGGGCTAGCGGGGGGCTCTACGAGCAGTACTTC
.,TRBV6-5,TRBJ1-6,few,CASSYRTENSPLHF,TGTGCCAGCAGTTACCGGACAGAAAATTCACCCCTCCACTTT
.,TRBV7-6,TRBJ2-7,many,CASSPETVPYEQYF,TGTGCCAGCAGCCCTGAGACGGTTCCCTACGAGCAGTACTTC
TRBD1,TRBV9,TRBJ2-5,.,CASSSAGGDQETQYF,TGTGCCAGCAGCTCAGCAGGGGGCGACCAAGAGACCCAGTACTTC
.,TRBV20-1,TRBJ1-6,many,CSARVQGDPFMALHF,TGCAGTGCTAGGGTACAGGGCGACCCCTTTATGGCCCTCCACTTT
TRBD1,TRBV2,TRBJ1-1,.,CASSTGTGTEAFF,TGTGCCAGTAGTACTGGGACAGGAACTGAAGCTTTCTTT
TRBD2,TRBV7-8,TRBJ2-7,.,CASSPGFSGRGDEQYF,TGTGCCAGCAGCCCAGGCTTCAGCGGGAGGGGGGACGAGCAGTACTTC
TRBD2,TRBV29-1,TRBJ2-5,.,CSVDGLAGGETQYF,TGCAGCGTTGATGGACTAGCGGGTGGAGAGACCCAGTACTTC
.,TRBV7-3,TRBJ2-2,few,CASSQDRALNTGELFF,TGCGCCAGCAGCCAAGATAGGGCATTGAACACCGGGGAGCTGTTTTTT
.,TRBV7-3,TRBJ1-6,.,CASSQGHSSDSPPHF,TGCGCCAGCAGCCAGGGCCACAGCTCCGATTCACCCCCCCACTTT